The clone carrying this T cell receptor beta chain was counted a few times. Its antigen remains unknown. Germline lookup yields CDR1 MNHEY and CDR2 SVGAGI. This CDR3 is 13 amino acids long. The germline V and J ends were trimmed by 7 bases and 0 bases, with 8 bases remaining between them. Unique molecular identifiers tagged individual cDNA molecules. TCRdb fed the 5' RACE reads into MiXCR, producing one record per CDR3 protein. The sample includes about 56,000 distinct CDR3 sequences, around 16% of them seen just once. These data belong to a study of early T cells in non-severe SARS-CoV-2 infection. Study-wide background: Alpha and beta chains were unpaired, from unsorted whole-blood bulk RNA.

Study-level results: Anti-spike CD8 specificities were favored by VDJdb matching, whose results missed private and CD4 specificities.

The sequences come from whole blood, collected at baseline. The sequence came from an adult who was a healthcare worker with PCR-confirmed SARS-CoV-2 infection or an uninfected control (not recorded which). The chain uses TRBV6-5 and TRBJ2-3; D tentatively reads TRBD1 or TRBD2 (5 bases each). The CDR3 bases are TGTGCCAGCAAACGGGACAGCACAGATACGCAGTATTTT. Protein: CASKRDSTDTQYF.